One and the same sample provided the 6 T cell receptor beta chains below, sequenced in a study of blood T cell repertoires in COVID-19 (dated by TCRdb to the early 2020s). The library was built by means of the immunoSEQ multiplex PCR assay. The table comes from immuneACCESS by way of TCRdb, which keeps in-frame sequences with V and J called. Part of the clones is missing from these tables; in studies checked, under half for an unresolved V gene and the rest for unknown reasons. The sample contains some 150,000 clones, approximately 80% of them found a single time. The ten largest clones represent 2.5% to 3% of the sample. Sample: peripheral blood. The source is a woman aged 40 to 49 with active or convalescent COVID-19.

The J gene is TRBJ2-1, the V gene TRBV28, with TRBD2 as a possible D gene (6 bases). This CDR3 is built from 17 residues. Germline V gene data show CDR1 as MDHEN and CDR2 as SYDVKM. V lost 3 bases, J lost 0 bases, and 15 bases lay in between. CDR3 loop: CASSFPGRGTSYNEQFF. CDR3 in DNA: TGTGCCAGCAGTTTCCCGGGCCGCGGGACCTCCTACAATGAGCAGTTCTTC.

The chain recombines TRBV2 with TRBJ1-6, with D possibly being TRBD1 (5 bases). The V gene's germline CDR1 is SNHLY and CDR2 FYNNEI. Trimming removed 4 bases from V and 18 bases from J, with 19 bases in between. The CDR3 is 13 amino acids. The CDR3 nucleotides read TGTGCCAGCAGTGTTCCCACCCACGGGACTAGCCACTTT. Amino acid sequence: CASSVPTHGTSHF.

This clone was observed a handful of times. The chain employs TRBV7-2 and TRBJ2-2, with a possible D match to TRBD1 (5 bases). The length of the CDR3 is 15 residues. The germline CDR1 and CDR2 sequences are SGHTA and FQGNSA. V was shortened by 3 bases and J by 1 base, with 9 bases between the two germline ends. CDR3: CASSFRQLNTGELFF. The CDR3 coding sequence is TGTGCCAGCAGCTTCCGACAGTTGAACACCGGGGAGCTGTTTTTT. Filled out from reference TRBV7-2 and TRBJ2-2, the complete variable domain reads GAGVSQSPSNKVTEKGKDVELRCDPISGHTALYWYRQSLGQGLEFLIYFQGNSAPDKSGLPSDRFSAERTGGSVSTLTIQRTQQEDSAVYLCASSFRQLNTGELFFGEGSRLTVL.

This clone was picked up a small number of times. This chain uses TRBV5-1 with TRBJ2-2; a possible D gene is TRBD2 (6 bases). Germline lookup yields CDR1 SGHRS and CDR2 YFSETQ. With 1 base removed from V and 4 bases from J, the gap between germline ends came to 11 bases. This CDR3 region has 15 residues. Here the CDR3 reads CASSLRLEGTGELFF. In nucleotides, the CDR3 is TGCGCCAGCAGCTTGCGACTAGAAGGCACCGGGGAGCTGTTTTTT.

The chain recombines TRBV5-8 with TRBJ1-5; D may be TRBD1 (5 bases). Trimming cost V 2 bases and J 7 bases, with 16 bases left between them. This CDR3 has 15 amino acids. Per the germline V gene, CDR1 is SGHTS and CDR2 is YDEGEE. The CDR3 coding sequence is TGTGCCAGCAGCTTAGGGGAGGCCCTCGGCCAGCCCCAGCATTTT. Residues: CASSLGEALGQPQHF.

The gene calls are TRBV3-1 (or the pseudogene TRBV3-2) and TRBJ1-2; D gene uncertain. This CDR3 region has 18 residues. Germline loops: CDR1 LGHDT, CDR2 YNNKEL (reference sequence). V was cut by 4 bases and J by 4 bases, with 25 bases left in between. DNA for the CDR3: TGTGCCAGCAGCCTCCGACGGGATATCGGACGGATCGGCTATGGCTACACCTTC. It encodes CASSLRRDIGRIGYGYTF.